This entry lists 20 T cell receptor beta chains sequenced from one sample in a study of neurological immune-mediated disorders. Noted time point: longitudinal time-point 2. TCRdb fed the 5' RACE reads into MiXCR, producing one record per CDR3 protein. The sample shows about 80,000 distinct CDR3 sequences, 5.8% of them seen only once. The sample consisted of PBMCs. The receptors stem from a woman aged 60-75 years with multiple sclerosis.

The table lists this clonotype with many counts. This chain joins TRBV20-1 and TRBJ1-3; D ambiguous. Trimming left V 2 bases short and J 0 bases short, with 8 bases between. CDR3 length equals 14 residues. CDR1 and CDR2 from the germline V gene are DFQATT and SNEGSKA (reference sequence). The CDR3 bases are TGCAGTGCTAGAAAAATGAGCTCTGGAAACACCATATATTTT. Protein product: CSARKMSSGNTIYF.

This clonotype was seen many times. V is TRBV5-1 and J is TRBJ2-2; D is uncertain. V dropped 4 bases and J dropped 1 base, with 8 bases sitting between them. Germline V gene sequence: CDR1 SGHRS, CDR2 YFSETQ. This CDR3 has 14 residues. The CDR3 reads CASSADGNTGELFF. The CDR3, as DNA: TGCGCCAGCAGCGCGGACGGGAACACCGGGGAGCTGTTTTTT.

This sequence joins TRBV29-1 and TRBJ1-2, with D uncertain. This CDR3 spans 13 amino acids. The germline CDR1 and CDR2 sequences are SQVTM and ANQGSEA. With 4 bases removed from V and 0 bases from J, the gap between germline ends came to 9 bases. DNA for the CDR3: TGCAGCGTTGCGGCCGGAGCTAACTATGGCTACACCTTC. This sequence encodes CSVAAGANYGYTF.

The table lists this clonotype with many counts. The J gene is TRBJ2-7, the V gene TRBV5-1, with D possibly being TRBD1 (5 bases). The CDR3 has 13 residues. V was shortened by 3 bases and J by 6 bases, with 13 bases between the two germline ends. Germline assignment: CDR1 SGHRS and CDR2 YFSETQ. CDR3 protein: CASSYHTGREQYF. CDR3 in DNA: TGCGCCAGCAGCTACCATACAGGACGCGAGCAGTACTTC.

This clonotype was counted many times. This CDR3 reads CATRAPATGELFF. The CDR3 DNA reads as TGTGCCACCAGAGCCCCGGCCACCGGGGAGCTGTTTTTT. V is TRBV24-1 and J is TRBJ2-2; D not certain. The germline V and J ends were trimmed by 7 bases and 4 bases, with 9 bases remaining between them. The CDR3 loop spans 13 amino acids. The V gene's germline CDR1 is KGHDR and CDR2 SFDVKD.

The rearrangement links TRBV5-1 to TRBJ2-3, with TRBD2 identical over 11 bases. Germline CDR1 SGHRS, CDR2 YFSETQ. Trimming cost V 0 bases and J 4 bases; bases outside gene matches: 4. The CDR3 length is 16 residues. In DNA form, the CDR3 reads TGCGCCAGCAGCTTGGGGCTAGCGGGGGGCCCAGATACGCAGTATTTT. It specifies CASSLGLAGGPDTQYF.

This clonotype was observed many times. The rearrangement joins TRBV9 to TRBJ2-1; 9 bases map to TRBD1. This CDR3 is built from 15 residues. V gave up 0 bases and J gave up 7 bases; unmatched junction bases: 5. From germline, CDR1 is SGDLS and CDR2 YYNGEE. DNA of the CDR3: TGTGCCAGCAGCGTAGCCGGGACAGGGACAAATGAGCAGTTCTTC. Encoded protein: CASSVAGTGTNEQFF.

At least ten counts were recorded for this clonotype. The chain is built from TRBV5-6 and TRBJ1-5; 7 nucleotides agree with TRBD1. The CDR3 has 15 amino acids. J lost 2 bases, V lost 6 bases, and 8 bases had no gene match. Per germline, CDR1 SGHDT and CDR2 YYEEEE. CDR3 residues: CASMNRGRGNQPQHF. The CDR3 nucleotides read TGTGCCAGCATGAACAGGGGCCGGGGCAATCAGCCCCAGCATTTT.

This clonotype was seen ten or more times. The J gene is TRBJ1-5, the V gene TRBV3-1; D unclear. CDR1 and CDR2 (germline): LGHDT, YNNKEL (reference sequence). V gave up 4 bases and J gave up 5 bases, with 15 bases separating them. This CDR3 is 15 amino acids long. This chain's CDR3 is CASSRRPGSYQPQHF. In DNA form, the CDR3 reads TGTGCCAGCAGCCGTCGCCCAGGATCGTATCAGCCCCAGCATTTT.

The table lists this clonotype with many counts. The V call is TRBV5-1, the J call TRBJ2-3, with TRBD2 as a possible D gene (5 bases). V was cut by 4 bases and J by 6 bases, with 21 bases left in between. The CDR3 runs 16 residues. The V gene's germline CDR1 is SGHRS and CDR2 YFSETQ. CDR3 sequence: CASSPGSGGIGDTQYF. DNA for the CDR3: TGCGCCAGCAGCCCGGGGAGCGGAGGAATAGGTGATACGCAGTATTTT.

In this sample, this clonotype turned up many times. The rearrangement joins TRBV5-6 to TRBJ2-1, with D possibly matching TRBD2 (5 bases). The CDR3 consists of 11 residues. V was pared by 3 bases and J by 8 bases, with 6 bases between. Germline-derived CDR1 and CDR2 are SGHDT and YYEEEE. CDR3 nucleotides: TGTGCCAGCAGCTGGGAGTATGAGCAGTTCTTC. Amino acids: CASSWEYEQFF.

This clonotype was seen at least ten times. V usage is TRBV20-1 and J usage is TRBJ1-5; no reliable D call. This CDR3 has 15 amino acids. Trimming left V 5 bases short and J 0 bases short, with 14 bases between. The germline CDR1 and CDR2 sequences are DFQATT and SNEGSKA (reference sequence). The CDR3 loop reads CSARSRLDSNQPQHF. In DNA, the CDR3 is TGCAGTGCTCGAAGTAGGCTAGATAGCAATCAGCCCCAGCATTTT.

The genes are TRBV5-1 and TRBJ1-1; D call uncertain. Trimming shortened V by 6 bases and J by 0 bases, and 6 bases separated the two germline ends. Germline assignment: CDR1 SGHRS and CDR2 YFSETQ. The CDR3 contains 12 residues. The CDR3 spells CASIGLNTEAFF. In nucleotides, the CDR3 is TGCGCCAGCATCGGACTGAACACTGAAGCTTTCTTT.

This clonotype was observed many times. V gene TRBV20-1 combines with J gene TRBJ1-5; D not certain. CDR3 length equals 13 residues. Germline CDR1 reads DFQATT; CDR2 reads SNEGSKA (reference sequence). Trimming cost V 1 base and J 7 bases, with 11 bases left between them. CDR3 region: CSARAPGWQPQHF. CDR3 in DNA: TGCAGTGCTAGAGCGCCCGGCTGGCAGCCCCAGCATTTT.

This clonotype was detected many times. V usage is TRBV5-1 and J usage is TRBJ2-3; tentatively, D is TRBD2 (6 bases). The CDR3 is made up of 14 amino acids. Trimming pared 3 bases from V and 0 bases from J, leaving 8 bases between. CDR1 and CDR2 from the germline V gene are SGHRS and YFSETQ. The CDR3 sequence: CASSWGTSTDTQYF. As DNA, the CDR3 is TGCGCCAGCAGCTGGGGGACTAGCACAGATACGCAGTATTTT.

There are many counts of this clonotype. The rearrangement uses TRBV5-1 and TRBJ1-2, with 12 bases fitting TRBD1. The length of the CDR3 is 18 residues. V shed 4 bases and J 2 bases; nucleotides not matched to a gene: 12. Germline V CDR1 and CDR2: SGHRS, YFSETQ. The CDR3 reads CASSVTGTGGGRNYGYTF. CDR3 DNA sequence: TGCGCCAGCAGCGTGACCGGGACAGGGGGCGGAAGAAACTATGGCTACACCTTC.

In its sample, this clonotype was seen many times. This chain joins TRBV7-8 and TRBJ2-7; tentative D call: TRBD1 (6 bases). In germline, CDR1 is SGHVS, CDR2 FQNEAQ. The V end was cut by 6 bases, the J end by 3 bases, with 12 bases between. The CDR3 runs 13 residues. The CDR3 spells CASRNRANYEQYF. The CDR3 DNA follows: TGTGCCAGCAGGAACAGGGCCAACTACGAGCAGTACTTC. The full variable domain, in which reference TRBV7-8 and TRBJ2-7 provide the parts outside the CDR3, is GAGVSQSPRYKVAKRGQDVALRCDPISGHVSLFWYQQALGQGPEFLTYFQNEAQLDKSGLPSDRFFAERPEGSVSTLKIQRTQQEDSAVYLCASRNRANYEQYFGPGTRLTVT.

Of note for this clonotype: At one of its ends the junction is not consistent with the germline gene, which may arise from a read error. J is TRBJ1-2 and V is TRBV6-5, with D unresolved. The CDR3 covers 16 residues. Per germline, CDR1 MNHEY and CDR2 SVGAGI. The CDR3 nucleotides read TGTTCCAGCAGTTACTGGCCAGTGGCGGGTAACTATGGCTACACCTTC. This translates into CSSSYWPVAGNYGYTF.

By share, this clonotype ranks as medium-sized. This chain uses TRBV6-5 with TRBJ2-1, with TRBD2 matching over 9 bases. Germline V gives CDR1 MNHEY, CDR2 SVGAGI. J gave up 8 bases and V 6 bases, and 14 bases lay outside the gene matches. The length of the CDR3 is 16 residues. This CDR3 is CASSPIGAGGVDEQFF. The CDR3 bases are TGTGCCAGCAGCCCGATCGGAGCGGGGGGTGTTGATGAGCAGTTCTTC.

This clonotype was recorded at least ten times. The gene calls are TRBV5-1 and TRBJ2-5; TRBD1 aligns across 9 bases. The CDR3 totals 15 residues. The germline gives CDR1 SGHRS, CDR2 YFSETQ. The V gene end was trimmed by 4 bases and the J gene end by 4 bases; junction bases not matched to a gene: 8. This CDR3 reads CASSPRRQGGETQYF. The CDR3 bases are TGCGCCAGCAGCCCCCGACGACAGGGGGGAGAGACCCAGTACTTC.